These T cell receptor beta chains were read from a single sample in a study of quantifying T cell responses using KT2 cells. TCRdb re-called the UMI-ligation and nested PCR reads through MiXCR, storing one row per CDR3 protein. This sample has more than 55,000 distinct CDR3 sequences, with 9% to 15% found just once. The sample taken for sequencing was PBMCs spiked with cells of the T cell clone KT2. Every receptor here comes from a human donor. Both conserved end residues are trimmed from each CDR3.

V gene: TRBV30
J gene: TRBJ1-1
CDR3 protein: AWRGQGPTEAF

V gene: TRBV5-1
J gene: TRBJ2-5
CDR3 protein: ASSLATRETQY

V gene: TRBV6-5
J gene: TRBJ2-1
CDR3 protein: ASSLGALGTSYNEQF

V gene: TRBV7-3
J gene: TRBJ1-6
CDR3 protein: ASSLNAGINSPLH

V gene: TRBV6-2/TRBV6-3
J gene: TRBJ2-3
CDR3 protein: ATAGGPHDTQY

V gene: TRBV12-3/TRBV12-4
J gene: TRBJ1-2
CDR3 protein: ASSLAGLNYGYT

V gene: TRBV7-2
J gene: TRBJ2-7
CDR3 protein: ASSLDRRSSYEQY

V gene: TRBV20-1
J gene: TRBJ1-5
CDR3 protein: SARAGPGQGAGGNQPQH

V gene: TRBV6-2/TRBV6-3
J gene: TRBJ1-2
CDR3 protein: ASSPGQGNYGYT

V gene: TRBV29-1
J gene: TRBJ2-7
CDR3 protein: SVEDRLERY

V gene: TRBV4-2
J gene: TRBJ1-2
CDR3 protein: ASSQDDRENGYT

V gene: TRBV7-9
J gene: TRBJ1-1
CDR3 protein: ASSPAGTGYRAF

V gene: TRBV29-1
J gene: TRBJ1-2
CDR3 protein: SAMGQFYGYT

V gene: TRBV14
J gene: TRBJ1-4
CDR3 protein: ASSRDPGREKLF

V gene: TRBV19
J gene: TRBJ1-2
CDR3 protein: ASSIAGWRGGHGYT

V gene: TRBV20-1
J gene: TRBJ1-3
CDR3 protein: SARDHVTGALRGGNTIY

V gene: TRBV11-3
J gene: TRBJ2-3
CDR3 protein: ASSLGGVSTDTQY

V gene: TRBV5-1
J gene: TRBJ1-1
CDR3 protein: ASSLPTGGTEAF

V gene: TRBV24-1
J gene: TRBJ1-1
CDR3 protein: ATSGVNTEAF

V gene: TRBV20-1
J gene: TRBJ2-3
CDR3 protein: SARDLEHGTDTQY

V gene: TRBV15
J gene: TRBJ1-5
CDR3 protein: ATSVQSNQPQH

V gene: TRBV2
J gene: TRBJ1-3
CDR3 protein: ASREDRARNTIY

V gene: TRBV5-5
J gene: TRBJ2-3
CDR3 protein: ASSFSSSTDTQY

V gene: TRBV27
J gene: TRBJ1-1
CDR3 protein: ASKAAQTNTEAF

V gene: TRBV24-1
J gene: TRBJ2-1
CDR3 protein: ATSESLAGRNEQF

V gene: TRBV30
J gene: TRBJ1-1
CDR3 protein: AWGESTEAF

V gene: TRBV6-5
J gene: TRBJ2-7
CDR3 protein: ASSSDPGHPYEQY

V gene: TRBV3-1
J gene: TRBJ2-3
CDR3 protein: ASSQTADTDTQY

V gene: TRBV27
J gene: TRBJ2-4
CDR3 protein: ASRGARTAQGKNIQY

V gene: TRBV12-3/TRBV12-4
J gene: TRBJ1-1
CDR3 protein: ASSFDPGGNTEAF

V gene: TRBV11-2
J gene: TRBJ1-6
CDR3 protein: ASSLHSLSPLH

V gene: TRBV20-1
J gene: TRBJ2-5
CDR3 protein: SARGGVDAGLQETQY

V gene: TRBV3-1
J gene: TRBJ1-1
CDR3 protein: ASSQGLADTEAF

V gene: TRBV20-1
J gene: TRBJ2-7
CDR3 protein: SAFAGQYSYEQY

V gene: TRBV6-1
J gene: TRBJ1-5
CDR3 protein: ASSETGTLQPQH

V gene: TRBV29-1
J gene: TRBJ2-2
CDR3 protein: SVAVVDSNTGELF